This TCR beta chain was sequenced in a study of radiotherapy plus CTLA-4 blockade in lung cancer. Trimming cost V 2 bases and J 7 bases; bases outside gene matches: 7. Per germline, CDR1 SGHVS and CDR2 FQNEAQ. This CDR3 spans 15 amino acids. Profiled with immunoSEQ multiplex PCR; TCRdb holds only in-frame clones, not every one. The repertoire holds around 77,000 clones, with approximately 73% as singletons. This sample comprised peripheral blood, obtained from a patient treated with radiotherapy plus ipilimumab. J is TRBJ1-5 and V is TRBV7-8, with TRBD1 matching over 8 bases. The source of this sequence is a human donor with non-small cell lung cancer whose response to radiotherapy plus ipilimumab could not be evaluated. The CDR3 region is CASSLMRQGNQPQHF. The CDR3 bases are TGTGCCAGCAGCTTAATGCGACAGGGGAACCAGCCCCAGCATTTT.